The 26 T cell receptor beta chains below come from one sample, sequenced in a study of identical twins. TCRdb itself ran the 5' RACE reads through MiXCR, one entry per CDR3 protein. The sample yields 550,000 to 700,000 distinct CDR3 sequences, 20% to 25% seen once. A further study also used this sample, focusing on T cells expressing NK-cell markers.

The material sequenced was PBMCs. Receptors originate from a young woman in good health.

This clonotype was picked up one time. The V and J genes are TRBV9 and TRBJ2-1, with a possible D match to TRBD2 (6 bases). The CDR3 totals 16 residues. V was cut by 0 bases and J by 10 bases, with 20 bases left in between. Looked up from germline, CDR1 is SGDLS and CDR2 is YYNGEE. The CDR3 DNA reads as TGTGCCAGCAGCGTAGTGGGAAGCGGGTTTAGGGGAGAGCAGTTCTTC. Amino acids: CASSVVGSGFRGEQFF.

The CDR3 coding sequence is TGCAGTGCTAGGGAAGCGGCCGGCAGGGAGACCCAGTACTTC. Translated: CSAREAAGRETQYF. V usage is TRBV20-1 and J usage is TRBJ2-5, with D possibly being TRBD2 (5 bases). Germline V CDR1 and CDR2: DFQATT, SNEGSKA (reference sequence). The CDR3 extends over 14 amino acids. Trimming pared 3 bases from V and 5 bases from J, leaving 16 bases between.

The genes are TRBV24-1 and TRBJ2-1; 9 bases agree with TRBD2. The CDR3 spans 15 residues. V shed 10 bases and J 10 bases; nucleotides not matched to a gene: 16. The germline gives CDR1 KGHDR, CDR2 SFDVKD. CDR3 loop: CATARSGSSSGEQFF. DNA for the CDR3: TGTGCCACAGCACGTAGCGGGAGTAGTTCAGGGGAGCAGTTCTTC.

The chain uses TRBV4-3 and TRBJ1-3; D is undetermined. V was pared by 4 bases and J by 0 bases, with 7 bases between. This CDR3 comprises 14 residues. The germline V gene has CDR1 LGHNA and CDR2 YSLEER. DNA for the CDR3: TGCGCCAGCAGCCCCGAAGGCTCTGGAAACACCATATATTTT. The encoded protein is CASSPEGSGNTIYF.

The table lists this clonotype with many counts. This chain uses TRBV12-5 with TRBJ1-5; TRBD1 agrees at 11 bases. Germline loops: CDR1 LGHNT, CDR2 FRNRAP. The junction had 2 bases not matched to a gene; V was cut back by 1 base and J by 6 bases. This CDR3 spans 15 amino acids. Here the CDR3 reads CASGLGTGGSQPQHF. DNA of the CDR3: TGTGCTAGTGGTTTGGGGACAGGGGGCAGTCAGCCCCAGCATTTT.

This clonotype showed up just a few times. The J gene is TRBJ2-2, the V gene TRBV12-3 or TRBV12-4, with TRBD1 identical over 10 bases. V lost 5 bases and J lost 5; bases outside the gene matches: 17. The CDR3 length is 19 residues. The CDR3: CASSVSQFGDRGRTGELFF. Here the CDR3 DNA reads TGTGCCAGCAGTGTTAGCCAGTTCGGCGACAGGGGGCGGACCGGGGAGCTGTTTTTT.

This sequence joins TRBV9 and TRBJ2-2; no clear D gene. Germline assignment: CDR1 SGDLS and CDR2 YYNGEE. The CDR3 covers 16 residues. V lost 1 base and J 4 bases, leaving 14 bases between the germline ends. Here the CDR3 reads CASSVSRYASTGELFF. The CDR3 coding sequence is TGTGCCAGCAGCGTATCCCGATACGCCAGCACCGGGGAGCTGTTTTTT.

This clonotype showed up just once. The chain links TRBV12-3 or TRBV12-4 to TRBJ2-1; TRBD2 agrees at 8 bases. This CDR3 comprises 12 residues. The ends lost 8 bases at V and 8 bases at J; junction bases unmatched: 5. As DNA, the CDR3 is TGTGCCAGCGGGCGGGGGGACCATGAGCAGTTCTTC. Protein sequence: CASGRGDHEQFF.

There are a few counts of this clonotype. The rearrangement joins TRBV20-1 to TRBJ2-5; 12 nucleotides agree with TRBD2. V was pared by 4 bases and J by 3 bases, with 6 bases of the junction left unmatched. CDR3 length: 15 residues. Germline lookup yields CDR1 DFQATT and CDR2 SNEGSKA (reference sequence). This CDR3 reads CSAKGTSGRKETQYF. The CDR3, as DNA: TGCAGTGCTAAAGGGACTAGCGGGCGAAAAGAGACCCAGTACTTC.

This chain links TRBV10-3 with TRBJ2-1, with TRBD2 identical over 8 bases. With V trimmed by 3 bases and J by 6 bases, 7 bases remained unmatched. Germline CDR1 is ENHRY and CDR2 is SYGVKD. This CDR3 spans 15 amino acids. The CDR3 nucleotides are TGTGCCATCAGTGACACGGGGGGGCCGGGCAATGAGCAGTTCTTC. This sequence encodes CAISDTGGPGNEQFF.

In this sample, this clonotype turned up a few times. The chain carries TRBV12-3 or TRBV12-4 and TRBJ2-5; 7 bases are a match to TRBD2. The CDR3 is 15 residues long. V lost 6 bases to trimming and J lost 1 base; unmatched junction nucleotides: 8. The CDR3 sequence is CASSPETGGQETQYF. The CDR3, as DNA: TGTGCCAGCAGCCCTGAAACGGGAGGCCAAGAGACCCAGTACTTC.

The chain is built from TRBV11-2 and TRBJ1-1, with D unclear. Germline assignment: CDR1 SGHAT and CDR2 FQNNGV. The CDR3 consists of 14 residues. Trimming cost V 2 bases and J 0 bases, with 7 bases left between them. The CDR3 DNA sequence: TGTGCCAGCAGCTTACTACACCTGAACACTGAAGCTTTCTTT. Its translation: CASSLLHLNTEAFF.

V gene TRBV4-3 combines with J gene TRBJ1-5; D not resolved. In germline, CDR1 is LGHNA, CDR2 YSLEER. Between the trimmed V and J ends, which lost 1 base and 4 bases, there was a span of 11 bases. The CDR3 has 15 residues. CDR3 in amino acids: CASSQVVGSNQPQHF. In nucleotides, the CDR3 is TGCGCCAGCAGCCAAGTGGTAGGGTCAAATCAGCCCCAGCATTTT.

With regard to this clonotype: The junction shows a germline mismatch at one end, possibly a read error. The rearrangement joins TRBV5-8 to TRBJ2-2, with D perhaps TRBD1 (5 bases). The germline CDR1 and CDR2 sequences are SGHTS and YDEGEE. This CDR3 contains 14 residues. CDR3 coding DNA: TGTGCCATCAGCCTGGGGCCCCTCTCCTGGGAGCTGTTTTTT. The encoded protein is CAISLGPLSWELFF.

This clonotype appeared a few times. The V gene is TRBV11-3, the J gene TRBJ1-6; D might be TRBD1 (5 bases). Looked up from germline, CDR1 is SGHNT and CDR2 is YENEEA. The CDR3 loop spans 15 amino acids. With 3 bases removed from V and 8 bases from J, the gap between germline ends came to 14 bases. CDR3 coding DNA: TGTGCCAGCAGCTTCGTTGGGGGAAGGCATTCACCCCTCCACTTT. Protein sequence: CASSFVGGRHSPLHF.

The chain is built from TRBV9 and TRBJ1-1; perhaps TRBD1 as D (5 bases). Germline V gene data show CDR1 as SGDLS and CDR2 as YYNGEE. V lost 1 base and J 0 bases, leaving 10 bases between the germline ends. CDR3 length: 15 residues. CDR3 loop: CASSVRGNLNTEAFF. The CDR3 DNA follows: TGTGCCAGCAGCGTAAGGGGAAACTTGAACACTGAAGCTTTCTTT.

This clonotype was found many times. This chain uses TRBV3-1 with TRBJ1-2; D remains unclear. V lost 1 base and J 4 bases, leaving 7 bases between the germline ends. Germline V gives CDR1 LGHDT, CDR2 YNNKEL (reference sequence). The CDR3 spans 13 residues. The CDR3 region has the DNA TGTGCCAGCAGCCAAGTCCCAGGCTATGGCTACACCTTC. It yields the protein CASSQVPGYGYTF.

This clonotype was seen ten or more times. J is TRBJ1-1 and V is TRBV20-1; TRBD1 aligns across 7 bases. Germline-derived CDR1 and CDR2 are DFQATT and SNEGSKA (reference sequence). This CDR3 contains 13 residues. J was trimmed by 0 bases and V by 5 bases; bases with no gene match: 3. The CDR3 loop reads CSALGTVNTEAFF. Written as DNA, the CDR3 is TGCAGTGCTTTGGGGACAGTGAACACTGAAGCTTTCTTT.

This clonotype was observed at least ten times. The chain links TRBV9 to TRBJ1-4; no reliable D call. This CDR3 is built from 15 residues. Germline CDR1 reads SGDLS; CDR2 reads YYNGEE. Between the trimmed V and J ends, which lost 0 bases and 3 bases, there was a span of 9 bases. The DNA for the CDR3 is TGTGCCAGCAGCGTAGGAGCAGACTCTAATGAAAAACTGTTTTTT. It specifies CASSVGADSNEKLFF.

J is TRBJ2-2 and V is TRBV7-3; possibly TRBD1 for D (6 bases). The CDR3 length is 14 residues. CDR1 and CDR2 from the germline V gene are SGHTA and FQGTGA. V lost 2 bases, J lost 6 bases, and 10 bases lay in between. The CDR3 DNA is TGTGCCAGCAGCTTAGCTTGGGGGCCCGGGGAGCTGTTTTTT. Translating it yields CASSLAWGPGELFF. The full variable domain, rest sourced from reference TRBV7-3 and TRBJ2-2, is GAGVSQTPSNKVTEKGKYVELRCDPISGHTALYWYRQSLGQGPEFLIYFQGTGAADDSGLPNDRFFAVRPEGSVSTLKIQRTERGDSAVYLCASSLAWGPGELFFGEGSRLTVL.

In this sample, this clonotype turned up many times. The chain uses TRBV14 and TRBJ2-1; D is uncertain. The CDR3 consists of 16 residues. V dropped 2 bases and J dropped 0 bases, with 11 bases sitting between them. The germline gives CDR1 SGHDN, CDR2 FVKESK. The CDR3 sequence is CASSQPDGSSYNEQFF. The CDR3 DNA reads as TGTGCCAGCAGCCAACCTGACGGAAGCTCCTACAATGAGCAGTTCTTC.

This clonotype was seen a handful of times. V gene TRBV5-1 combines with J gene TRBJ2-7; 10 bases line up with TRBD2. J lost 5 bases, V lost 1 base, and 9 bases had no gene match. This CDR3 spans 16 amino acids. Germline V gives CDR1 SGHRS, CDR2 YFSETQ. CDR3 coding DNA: TGCGCCAGCAGCTTGTCACTAGCGGGGCCATTTCACGAGCAGTACTTC. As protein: CASSLSLAGPFHEQYF.

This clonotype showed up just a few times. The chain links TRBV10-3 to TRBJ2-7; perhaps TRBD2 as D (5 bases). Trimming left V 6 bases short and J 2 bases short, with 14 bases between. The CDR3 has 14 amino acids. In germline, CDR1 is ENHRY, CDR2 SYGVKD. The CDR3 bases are TGTGCCATCAGGGGAGAGGGTCCCCCCTACGAGCAGTACTTC. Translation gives CAIRGEGPPYEQYF.

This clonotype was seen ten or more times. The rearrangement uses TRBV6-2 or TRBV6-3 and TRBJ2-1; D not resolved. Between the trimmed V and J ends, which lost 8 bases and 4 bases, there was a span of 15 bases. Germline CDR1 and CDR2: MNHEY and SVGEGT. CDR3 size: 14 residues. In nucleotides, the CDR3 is TGTGCCAGCGGAATGGGGTCCCTATACAATGAGCAGTTCTTC. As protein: CASGMGSLYNEQFF.

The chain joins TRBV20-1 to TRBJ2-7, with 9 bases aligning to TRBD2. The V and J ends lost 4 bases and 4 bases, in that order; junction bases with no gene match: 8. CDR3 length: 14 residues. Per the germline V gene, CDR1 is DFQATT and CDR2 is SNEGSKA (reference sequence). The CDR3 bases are TGCAGTGCTATGGGCGGGAGGGCCCGGTACGAGCAGTACTTC. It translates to CSAMGGRARYEQYF.

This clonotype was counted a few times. The CDR3 is CSAVLAGSTDTQYF. The CDR3 region has the DNA TGCAGTGCCGTGCTAGCGGGGAGCACAGATACGCAGTATTTT. This rearrangement joins TRBV20-1 to TRBJ2-3, with 9 bases aligning to TRBD2. The V gene end was trimmed by 6 bases and the J gene end by 0 bases; junction bases not matched to a gene: 4. This CDR3 has 14 amino acids. Germline-derived CDR1 and CDR2 are DFQATT and SNEGSKA (reference sequence).